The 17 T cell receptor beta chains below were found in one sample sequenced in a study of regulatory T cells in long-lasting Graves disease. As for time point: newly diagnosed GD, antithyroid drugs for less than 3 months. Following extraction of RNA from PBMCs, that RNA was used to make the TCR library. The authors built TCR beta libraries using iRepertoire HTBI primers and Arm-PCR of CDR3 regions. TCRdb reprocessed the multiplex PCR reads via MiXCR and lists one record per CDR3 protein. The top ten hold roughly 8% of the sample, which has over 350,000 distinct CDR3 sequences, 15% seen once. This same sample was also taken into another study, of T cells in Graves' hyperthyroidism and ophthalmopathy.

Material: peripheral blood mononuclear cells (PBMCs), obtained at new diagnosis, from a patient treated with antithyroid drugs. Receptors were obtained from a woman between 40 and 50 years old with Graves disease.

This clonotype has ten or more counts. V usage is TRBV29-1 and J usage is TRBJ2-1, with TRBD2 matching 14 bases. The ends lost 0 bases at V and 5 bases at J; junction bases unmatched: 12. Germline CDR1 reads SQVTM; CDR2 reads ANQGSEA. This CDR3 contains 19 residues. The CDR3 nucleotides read TGCAGCGTTGAAGAACCCCCCGGACTAGCGGGAGGTCTCGACAATGAGCAGTTCTTC. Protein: CSVEEPPGLAGGLDNEQFF.

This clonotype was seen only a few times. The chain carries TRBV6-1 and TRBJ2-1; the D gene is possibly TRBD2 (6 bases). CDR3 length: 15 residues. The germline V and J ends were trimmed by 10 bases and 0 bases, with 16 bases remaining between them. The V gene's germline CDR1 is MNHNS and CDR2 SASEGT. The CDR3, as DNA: TGTGCCACCACGACTAGTCCTAGCTCCTACAATGAGCAGTTCTTC. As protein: CATTTSPSSYNEQFF.

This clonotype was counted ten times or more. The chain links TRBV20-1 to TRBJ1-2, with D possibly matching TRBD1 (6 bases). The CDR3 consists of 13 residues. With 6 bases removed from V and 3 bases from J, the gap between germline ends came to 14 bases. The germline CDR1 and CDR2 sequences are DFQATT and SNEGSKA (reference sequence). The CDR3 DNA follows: TGCAGTGCGGCCCCTGGGGGCGACTATGGCTACACCTTC. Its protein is CSAAPGGDYGYTF.

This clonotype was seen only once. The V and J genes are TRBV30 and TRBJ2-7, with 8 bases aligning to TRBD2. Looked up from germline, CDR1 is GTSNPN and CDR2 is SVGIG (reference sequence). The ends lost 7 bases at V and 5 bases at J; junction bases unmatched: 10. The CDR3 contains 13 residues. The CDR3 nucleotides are TGTGCCTCCCAAAGCGGGAGCGGGAACGAGCAGTACTTC. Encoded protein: CASQSGSGNEQYF.

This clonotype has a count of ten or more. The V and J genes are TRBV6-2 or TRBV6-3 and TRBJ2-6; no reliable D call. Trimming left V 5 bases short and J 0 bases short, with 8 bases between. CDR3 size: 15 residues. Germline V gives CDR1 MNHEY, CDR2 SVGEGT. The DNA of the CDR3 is TGTGCCAGCAGTGAACGGTACTCTGGGGCCAACGTCCTGACTTTC. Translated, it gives CASSERYSGANVLTF.

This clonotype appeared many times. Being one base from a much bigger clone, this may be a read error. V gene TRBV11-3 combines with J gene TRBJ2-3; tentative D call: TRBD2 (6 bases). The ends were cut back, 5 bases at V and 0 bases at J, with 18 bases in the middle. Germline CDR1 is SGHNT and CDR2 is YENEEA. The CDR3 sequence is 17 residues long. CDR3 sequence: CASSLENSGGSTDTQYF. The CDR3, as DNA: TGTGCCAGCAGCCTCGAGAACTCCGGAGGGAGCACAGATACGCAGTATTTT.

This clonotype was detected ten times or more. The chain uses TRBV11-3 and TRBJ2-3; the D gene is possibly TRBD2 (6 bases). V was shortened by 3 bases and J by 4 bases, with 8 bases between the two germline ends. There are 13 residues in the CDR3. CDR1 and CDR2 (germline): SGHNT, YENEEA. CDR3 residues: CASSFRRADTQYF. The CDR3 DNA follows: TGTGCCAGCAGCTTTCGGAGGGCAGATACGCAGTATTTT.

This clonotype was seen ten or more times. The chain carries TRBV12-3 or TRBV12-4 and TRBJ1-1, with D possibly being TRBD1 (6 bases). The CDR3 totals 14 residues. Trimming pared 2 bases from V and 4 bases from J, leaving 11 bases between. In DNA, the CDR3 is TGTGCCAGCAGTTTAACAGGGAGGAGCACTGAAGCTTTCTTT. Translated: CASSLTGRSTEAFF.

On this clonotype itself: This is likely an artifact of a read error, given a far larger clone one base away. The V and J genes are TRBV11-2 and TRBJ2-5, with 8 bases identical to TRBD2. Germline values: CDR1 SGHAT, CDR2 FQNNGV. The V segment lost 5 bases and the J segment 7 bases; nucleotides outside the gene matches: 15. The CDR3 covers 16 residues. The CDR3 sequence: CASSLQAGVGEGTQYF. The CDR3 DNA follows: TGTGCCAGCAGCCTACAAGCGGGAGTGGGAGAAGGGACCCAGTACTTC. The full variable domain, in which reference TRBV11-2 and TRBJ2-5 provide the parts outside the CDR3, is EAGVAQSPRYKIIEKRQSVAFWCNPISGHATLYWYQQILGQGPKLLIQFQNNGVVDDSQLPKDRFSAERLKGVDSTLKIQPAKLEDSAVYLCASSLQAGVGEGTQYFGPGTRLLVL.

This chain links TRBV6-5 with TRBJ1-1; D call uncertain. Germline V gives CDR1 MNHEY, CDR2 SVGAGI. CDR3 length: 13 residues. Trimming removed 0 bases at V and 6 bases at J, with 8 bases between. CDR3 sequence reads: CASSYSWPAEAFF. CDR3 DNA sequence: TGTGCCAGCAGTTACTCCTGGCCGGCTGAAGCTTTCTTT.

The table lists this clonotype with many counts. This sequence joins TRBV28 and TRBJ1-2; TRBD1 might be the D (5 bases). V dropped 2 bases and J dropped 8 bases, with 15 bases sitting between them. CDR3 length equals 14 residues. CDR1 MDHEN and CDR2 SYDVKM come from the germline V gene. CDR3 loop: CASSLTGLTWGYTF. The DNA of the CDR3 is TGTGCCAGCAGTTTAACAGGCCTAACTTGGGGCTACACCTTC.

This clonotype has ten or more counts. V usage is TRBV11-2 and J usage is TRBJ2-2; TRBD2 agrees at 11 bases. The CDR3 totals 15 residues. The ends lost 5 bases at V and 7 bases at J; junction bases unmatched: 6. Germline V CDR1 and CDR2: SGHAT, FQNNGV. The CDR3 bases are TGTGCCAGCAGCACCGGGACTAGCGGATACGGGGAGCTGTTTTTT. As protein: CASSTGTSGYGELFF.

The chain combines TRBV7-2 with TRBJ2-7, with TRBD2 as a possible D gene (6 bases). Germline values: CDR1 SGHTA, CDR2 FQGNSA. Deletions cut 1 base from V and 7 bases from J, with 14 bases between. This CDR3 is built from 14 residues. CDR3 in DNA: TGTGCCAGCAGCTTAGGCGGGACGGGTTGGGAGCAGTACTTC. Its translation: CASSLGGTGWEQYF.

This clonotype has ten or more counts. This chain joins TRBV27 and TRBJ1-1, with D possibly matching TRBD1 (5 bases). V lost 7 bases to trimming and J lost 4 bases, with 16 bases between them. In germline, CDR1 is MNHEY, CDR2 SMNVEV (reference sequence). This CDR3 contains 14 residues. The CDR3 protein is CASTRSGGGTEAFF. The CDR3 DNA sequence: TGTGCCAGCACCCGGAGCGGGGGTGGCACTGAAGCTTTCTTT.

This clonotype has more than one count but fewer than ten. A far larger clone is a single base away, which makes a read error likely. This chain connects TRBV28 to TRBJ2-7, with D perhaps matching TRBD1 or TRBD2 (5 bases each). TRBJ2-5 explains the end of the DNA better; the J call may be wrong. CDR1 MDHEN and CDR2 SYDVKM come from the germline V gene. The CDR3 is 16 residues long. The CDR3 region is CASGGSLWGLQETQYF. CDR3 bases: TGTGCCAGCGGGGGTAGTCTTTGGGGGTTACAAGAGACCCAGTACTTC.

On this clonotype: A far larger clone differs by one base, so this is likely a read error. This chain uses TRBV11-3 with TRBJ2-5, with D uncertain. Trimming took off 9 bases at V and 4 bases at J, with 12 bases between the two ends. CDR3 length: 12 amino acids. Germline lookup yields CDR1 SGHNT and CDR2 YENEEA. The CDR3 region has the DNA TGTGCCAGGAGCACCTTACCAGAGACCCAGTACTTC. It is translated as CARSTLPETQYF.

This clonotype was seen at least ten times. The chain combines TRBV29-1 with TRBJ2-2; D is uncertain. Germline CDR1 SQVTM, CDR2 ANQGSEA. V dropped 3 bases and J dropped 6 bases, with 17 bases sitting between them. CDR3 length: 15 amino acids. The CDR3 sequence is CSVERLGERPGELFF. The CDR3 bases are TGCAGCGTTGAGAGGCTGGGTGAGAGGCCCGGGGAGCTGTTTTTT.